A selection of T cell receptor beta chains follows, all from one sample in a study of CD8 T cells in ankylosing spondylitis. TCRdb processed the 5' RACE reads anew with MiXCR; each CDR3 protein has one entry. The data contain about 69,000 distinct CDR3 sequences, approximately 5% of them singletons. The sample comprised blood, either unsorted or a sorted T cell fraction (not recorded which). Source of these receptors: a male donor with ankylosing spondylitis or in good health (not recorded which). CDR3s include the opening cysteine and the closing phenylalanine or tryptophan. Fields, in order: CDR3 length, clone size, J gene, D gene, V gene, CDR3 DNA, CDR3 protein. The D gene is left open where the match is weak. Where a row states a size, it is once, few, many or the class of an expanded clone; other rows omit it.

16 | many | TRBJ2-1 | TRBD1 | TRBV3-1 | TGTGCCAGCAGCCAAGAGGGCCAGGGGGCCAGCAATGAGCAGTTCTTC | CASSQEGQGASNEQFF
15 | many | TRBJ2-4 | TRBD2 | TRBV5-1 | TGCGCCAGCAGCTCGACTAGCGGGGGTAAAAACATTCAGTACTTC | CASSSTSGGKNIQYF
14 | NA | TRBJ2-7 | NA | TRBV18 | TGTGCCAGCTCACCGCGCAGCGAGTCCTACGAGCAGTACTTC | CASSPRSESYEQYF
17 | many | TRBJ2-1 | NA | TRBV7-2 | TGTGCCAGCAGCTTCCCTTGGGGCAGCGAGGCCAACAATGAGCAGTTCTTC | CASSFPWGSEANNEQFF
17 | many | TRBJ1-4 | NA | TRBV23-1 | TGCGCCAGCAGTCAAGGGGACAAGACTTCCTTAGGGGAAAAACTGTTTTTT | CASSQGDKTSLGEKLFF
15 | many | TRBJ1-2 | NA | TRBV4-1 | TGCGCCAGCAGCCAAGAGGTTAGGGTTCTCTATGGCTACACCTTC | CASSQEVRVLYGYTF
18 | many | TRBJ1-5 | NA | TRBV19 | TGTGCCAGTAGTCACAACCGGGACACAGAAATCCTCAATCAGCCCCAGCATTTT | CASSHNRDTEILNQPQHF
12 | many | TRBJ2-5 | NA | TRBV3-1 | TGTGCCAGCAGCCAAGATGGAGAGACCCAGTACTTC | CASSQDGETQYF
13 | many | TRBJ2-5 | NA | TRBV5-1 | TGCGCCAGCAGCTTGACTCCTTTTGAGACCCAGTACTTC | CASSLTPFETQYF
15 | many | TRBJ2-3 | TRBD2 | TRBV20-1 | TGCAGTGCTAGAGATACAGCGGGGGCGACAGATACGCAGTATTTT | CSARDTAGATDTQYF
15 | NA | TRBJ2-2 | NA | TRBV15 | TGCGCCACCAGCAGGGTACACTATTACACCGGGGAGCTGTTTTTT | CATSRVHYYTGELFF
12 | many | TRBJ2-1 | TRBD1 | TRBV29-1 | TGCAGCGTTGAACAGGGGGCGGTCGAGCAGTTCTTC | CSVEQGAVEQFF
12 | many | TRBJ1-1 | NA | TRBV4-2 | TGTGCCAGCAGCCAAGATATGACTGAAGCTTTCTTT | CASSQDMTEAFF
14 | many | TRBJ2-1 | NA | TRBV9 | TGTGCCAGCAACCTGGGCCAGATCCACAATGAGCAGTTCTTC | CASNLGQIHNEQFF
17 | many | TRBJ2-5 | NA | TRBV7-8 | TGTGCCAGCAGCTTACTTCGGACGGCAGGGCACCAAGAGACCCAGTACTTC | CASSLLRTAGHQETQYF
18 | many | TRBJ2-1 | TRBD2 | TRBV9 | TGTGCCAGCAGCGAGAGGACTAGCGGGGGCCCAATATACAATGAGCAGTTCTTC | CASSERTSGGPIYNEQFF
15 | many | TRBJ1-5 | NA | TRBV2 | TGTGCCAGCAGCGACAGAGACAGCACTCGTCAGCCCCAGCATTTT | CASSDRDSTRQPQHF
14 | many | TRBJ2-1 | NA | TRBV28 | TGTGCCAGCGTCCAGGGGGGGGGATCGAATGAGCAGTTCTTC | CASVQGGGSNEQFF
15 | many | TRBJ2-3 | TRBD1 | TRBV11-1 | TGTGCCAGCAGCCCAACAGAGGGGGCCACAGATACGCAGTATTTT | CASSPTEGATDTQYF
14 | many | TRBJ1-2 | NA | TRBV28 | TGTGCCAGCAGTTTATCAGGGGTTCTCTATGGCTACACCTTC | CASSLSGVLYGYTF
13 | many | TRBJ2-7 | NA | TRBV7-2 | TGTGCCAGCAGCTCGTTAGCGGCTTCATCCCAGTACTTC | CASSSLAASSQYF
13 | many | TRBJ2-7 | NA | TRBV5-1 | TGCGCCAGCAGCAGTGGGTGGAACTACGAGCAGTACTTC | CASSSGWNYEQYF
15 | many | TRBJ2-1 | TRBD2 | TRBV12-3/TRBV12-4 | TGTGCCAGCAGTTCCCGAGCGGGGGGCATCAATGAGCAGTTCTTC | CASSSRAGGINEQFF
16 | many | TRBJ2-5 | TRBD2 | TRBV20-1 | TGCAGTGCTAGAGATCGGGTAGCGGGGGGCCGGGAGACCCAGTACTTC | CSARDRVAGGRETQYF
15 | many | TRBJ2-1 | NA | TRBV15 | TGTGCCACCAGCAGATTTGGGGAGGAGGACAATGAGCAGTTCTTC | CATSRFGEEDNEQFF
16 | many | TRBJ2-7 | NA | TRBV4-3 | TGCGCCAGCAGCCAAGGAGCTCAGGGTGTCTCCTACGAGCAGTACTTC | CASSQGAQGVSYEQYF
12 | many | TRBJ1-1 | TRBD1 | TRBV29-1 | TGCAGCGGGGACAGGGGAGGCACTGAAGCTTTCTTT | CSGDRGGTEAFF
16 | many | TRBJ2-2 | NA | TRBV5-1 | TGCGCCAGCAGCTTCTCCCCGGACGGCAACACCGGGGAGCTGTTTTTT | CASSFSPDGNTGELFF
13 | many | TRBJ2-1 | NA | TRBV24-1 | TGTGCCACCAGTGATTCGTATGTCAATGAGCAGTTCTTC | CATSDSYVNEQFF
17 | many | TRBJ1-6 | TRBD1 | TRBV6-2/TRBV6-3 | TGTGCCAGCAGCTACTCCCGAGTCGGGACAGGGGGCGACGCCCTCCACTTT | CASSYSRVGTGGDALHF
15 | many | TRBJ2-3 | NA | TRBV5-1 | TGCGCCAGCAGCTTGCCCCTAGGGGGTACAGATACGCAGTATTTT | CASSLPLGGTDTQYF
16 | NA | TRBJ1-1 | NA | TRBV7-6 | TGTGCCAGCAGCCTAAAGCGGGGAGGGGTGGGGACTGAAGCTTTCTTT | CASSLKRGGVGTEAFF
16 | few | TRBJ2-2 | NA | TRBV4-1 | TGCGCCAGCAGCCAAGACTGGTCCTCGATTTCCGGGGAGCTGTTTTTT | CASSQDWSSISGELFF
14 | NA | TRBJ2-5 | NA | TRBV4-2 | TGTGCCAGCAGCCCCGGACTGACTCAAGAGACCCAGTACTTC | CASSPGLTQETQYF
15 | many | TRBJ1-4 | TRBD1 | TRBV20-1 | TGCAGTGCTGACCCCGGGGACAGGGGGTATGAAAAACTGTTTTTT | CSADPGDRGYEKLFF
14 | many | TRBJ2-1 | TRBD2 | TRBV7-9 | TGTGCCACCCATACTAGCGGGGGGGCCCATGAGCAGTTCTTC | CATHTSGGAHEQFF
16 | many | TRBJ2-5 | TRBD2 | TRBV20-1 | TGCAGTGCTCCCCTAGCGGGGGGAGCTAACCAAGAGACCCAGTACTTC | CSAPLAGGANQETQYF
18 | many | TRBJ2-2 | NA | TRBV4-2 | TGTGCCAGCAGCCAAGAATCCCACAGGGCCCAGAACACCGGGGAGCTGTTTTTT | CASSQESHRAQNTGELFF
16 | many | TRBJ1-1 | TRBD1 | TRBV5-4 | TGTGCCAGCAGCTTGGGACAGGGGCCTTCGAGCACTGAAGCTTTCTTT | CASSLGQGPSSTEAFF
12 | many | TRBJ1-6 | NA | TRBV28 | TGTGCCAGCAGTTCAAGCGATTCACCCCTCCACTTT | CASSSSDSPLHF
13 | many | TRBJ1-1 | TRBD1 | TRBV2 | TGTGCCAACCTAGGACAGGGGGACACTGAAGCTTTCTTT | CANLGQGDTEAFF
16 | many | TRBJ2-2 | NA | TRBV7-2 | TGTGCCAGCAGCGTCAGACCGAGCTTGAACACCGGGGAGCTGTTTTTT | CASSVRPSLNTGELFF
16 | NA | TRBJ2-1 | NA | TRBV4-3 | TGCGCCAGCAGCCAAGATCTGGATAGGGTTCACAATGAGCAGTTCTTC | CASSQDLDRVHNEQFF
16 | many | TRBJ1-2 | NA | TRBV14 | TGTGCCAGCAGCCAAGCGGGAGGGAGTATGCTCTATGGCTACACCTTC | CASSQAGGSMLYGYTF
13 | NA | TRBJ1-2 | NA | TRBV3-1 | TGTGCCAGCAGCCAAGGCCTAACGGGAGGCTACACCTTC | CASSQGLTGGYTF
13 | many | TRBJ1-1 | NA | TRBV29-1 | TGCAGCGTTGCCCTAAACGAGAGAACTGAAGCTTTCTTT | CSVALNERTEAFF
17 | many | TRBJ2-1 | NA | TRBV12-5 | TGTGCTAGTGGTTTGGTAAGAGGATCAGGGGTATACAATGAGCAGTTCTTC | CASGLVRGSGVYNEQFF